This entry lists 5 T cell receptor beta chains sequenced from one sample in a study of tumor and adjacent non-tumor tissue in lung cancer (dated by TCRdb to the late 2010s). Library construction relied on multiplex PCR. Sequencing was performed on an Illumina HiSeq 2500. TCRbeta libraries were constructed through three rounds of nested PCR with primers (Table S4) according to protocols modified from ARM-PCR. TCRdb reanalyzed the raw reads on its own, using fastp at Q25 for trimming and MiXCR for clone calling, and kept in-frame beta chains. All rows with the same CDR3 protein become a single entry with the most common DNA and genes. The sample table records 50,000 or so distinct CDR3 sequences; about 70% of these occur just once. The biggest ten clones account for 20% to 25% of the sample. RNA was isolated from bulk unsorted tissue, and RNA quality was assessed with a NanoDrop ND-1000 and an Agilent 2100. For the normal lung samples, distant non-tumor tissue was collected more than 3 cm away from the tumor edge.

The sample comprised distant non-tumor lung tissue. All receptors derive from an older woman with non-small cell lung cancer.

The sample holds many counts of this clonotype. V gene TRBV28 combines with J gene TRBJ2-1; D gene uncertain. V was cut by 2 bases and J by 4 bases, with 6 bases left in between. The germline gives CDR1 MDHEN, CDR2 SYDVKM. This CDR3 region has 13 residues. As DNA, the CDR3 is TGTGCCAGCAGTTTAGACTCTTACAATGAGCAGTTCTTC. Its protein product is CASSLDSYNEQFF.

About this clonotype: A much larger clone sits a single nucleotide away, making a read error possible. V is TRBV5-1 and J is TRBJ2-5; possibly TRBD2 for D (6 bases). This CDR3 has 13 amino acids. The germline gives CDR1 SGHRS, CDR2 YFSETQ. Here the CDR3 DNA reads TGCGTCAGCAGCTTCGGGGGACCAGAGACCCAGTACTTC. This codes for CVSSFGGPETQYF.

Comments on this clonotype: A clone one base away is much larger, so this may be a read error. The CDR3 region is CASSLGTYNQPQHF. The CDR3, as DNA: TGTGCCAGCAGCTTAGGGACATATAATCAGCCCCAGCATTTT. This rearrangement joins TRBV13 to TRBJ1-5; no clear D. Trimming took 0 bases from V and 4 from J, leaving 7 bases between them. CDR3 length equals 14 residues. Per germline, CDR1 PRHDT and CDR2 FYEKMQ (reference sequence).

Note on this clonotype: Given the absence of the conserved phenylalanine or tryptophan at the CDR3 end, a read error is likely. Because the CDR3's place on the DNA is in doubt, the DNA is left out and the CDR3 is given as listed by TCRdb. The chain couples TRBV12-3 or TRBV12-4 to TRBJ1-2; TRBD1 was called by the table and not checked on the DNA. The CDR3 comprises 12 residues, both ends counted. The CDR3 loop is CASSEGQGRAAS.

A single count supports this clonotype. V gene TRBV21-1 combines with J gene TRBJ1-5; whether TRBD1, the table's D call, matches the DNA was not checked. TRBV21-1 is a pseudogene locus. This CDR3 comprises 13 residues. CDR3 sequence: CASSLRGDKPQHF. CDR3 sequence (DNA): TGTGCCAGCAGCTTGAGGGGAGATAAGCCCCAGCATTTT.